This T cell receptor (beta chain) was obtained from a study of metastatic and nonmetastatic thyroid tumors. Study details: Across peripheral blood and tumor or nodule tissue samples taken from malignant and benign thyroid patients, the repertoires were compared with one another.

Patients underwent thyroid surgery, and none had received any treatment before it. This clone was counted many times. In the authors' methods: Built for papillary thyroid cancer, a distant-metastasis classifier drew on CDR3 differences across clinicopathological groups. TCRdb re-called the PCR reads with MiXCR. The V and J calls here are based on TCRdb, not the publication. The data contain about 92,000 clones, 14% to 15% of them singletons. Specimen: blood. The TCR was taken from a female donor with papillary thyroid cancer or a benign thyroid nodule (not recorded which). Some clones in this sample may be carry-over from other donors' samples.

For the CDR3, the DNA is TGTGCCAGCAGTTTATCGTCGGACAGCTTACGGTGGGAGCAGTACTTC. As protein: CASSLSSDSLRWEQYF. The chain has TRBV27 and TRBJ2-7, with D tentatively TRBD1 (6 bases). CDR3 length: 16 amino acids. V was cut by 0 bases and J by 7 bases, with 19 bases left in between. Germline CDR1 MNHEY, CDR2 SMNVEV (reference sequence).